This record covers a single T cell receptor beta chain. Method: immunoSEQ multiplex PCR; TCRdb's copy keeps in-frame clones and lacks some. This sample has tens of thousands of clones, with less than 85% found just once. The data stem from a study of control samples from healthy donors and cancer patients. This TCR derives from a man between 65 and 85 years old with lung cancer. The sequencing sample was made of PBMCs.

Here the CDR3 DNA reads TGTGCCAGCTCATCAAGAATCGCAGGGATCACTAATGAAAAACTGTTTTTT. Its translation is CASSSRIAGITNEKLFF. This chain joins TRBV18 and TRBJ1-4; D perhaps matches TRBD1 (5 bases). Trimming pared 5 bases from V and 2 bases from J, leaving 18 bases between. Per germline, CDR1 KGHSH and CDR2 LQKENI. The CDR3 has 17 amino acids.